One sample yielded the 11 T cell receptor beta chains listed below, sequenced in a study of OX40 agonist ivuxolimab in advanced cancers. Generated by immunoSEQ multiplex PCR, the TCRdb table keeps only in-frame clones and is missing some. Counted here are approximately 58,000 clones, roughly 84% occurring once; the ten biggest clones make up around 4.7%. Specimen: CD4+ or CD8+ T cells sorted from blood, collected in a trial of the OX40 agonist ivuxolimab. The receptor set was obtained from an adult with an advanced solid tumor such as melanoma, head and neck, liver or kidney cancer.

The rearrangement links TRBV19 to TRBJ2-7; TRBD1 might be the D (6 bases). V was cut by 4 bases and J by 5 bases, with 15 bases left in between. Germline V gene lookup returns CDR1 LNHDA and CDR2 SQIVND (reference sequence). The CDR3 extends over 14 amino acids. The chain's CDR3 is CASSTRSTGNEQYF. As DNA, the CDR3 is TGTGCCAGTAGTACCCGATCAACAGGGAACGAGCAGTACTTC. Supplemented by reference TRBV19 and TRBJ2-7, the full variable domain reads DGGITQSPKYLFRKEGQNVTLSCEQNLNHDAMYWYRQDPGQGLRLIYYSQIVNDFQKGDIAEGYSVSREKKESFPLTVTSAQKNPTAFYLCASSTRSTGNEQYFGPGTRLTVT.

The chain employs TRBV27 and TRBJ1-6, with 8 bases identical to TRBD1. Trimming at V came to 6 bases and at J to 7 bases, leaving 11 bases not matched to a gene. CDR1 and CDR2 (germline): MNHEY, SMNVEV (reference sequence). The CDR3 has 16 residues. The CDR3 nucleotides are TGTGCCAGCAGCCCTCGACTGCCAGGGGGCAATTCACCCCTCCACTTT. Protein sequence: CASSPRLPGGNSPLHF.

The J gene is TRBJ2-2, the V gene TRBV5-4; possibly TRBD1 for D (6 bases). CDR1 is SGHNT, CDR2 YYREEE, per germline (reference sequence). The CDR3 is 14 amino acids. V was pared by 4 bases and J by 2 bases, with 9 bases between. The CDR3 nucleotides read TGTGCCAGCAGCCAGGACAGTAACACCGGGGAGCTGTTTTTT. Its translation: CASSQDSNTGELFF.

This chain links TRBV30 with TRBJ2-1; D might be TRBD1 (6 bases). This CDR3 has 16 amino acids. The germline V and J ends were trimmed by 0 bases and 9 bases, with 21 bases remaining between them. Looked up from germline, CDR1 is GTSNPN and CDR2 is SVGIG (reference sequence). CDR3 coding DNA: TGTGCCTGGAGTGTACGTTTAGACACGGCCAGGGGTGAGCAGTTCTTC. It is translated as CAWSVRLDTARGEQFF.

J is TRBJ2-4 and V is TRBV4-1; 8 bases are shared with TRBD2. Looked up from germline, CDR1 is MGHRA and CDR2 is YSYEKL. CDR3 length: 20 amino acids. J gave up 0 bases and V 0 bases, and 13 bases lay outside the gene matches. CDR3 in DNA: TGCGCCAGCAGCCAAGAAAAAAGAGCGGGAGTTTCCCTAGCCAAAAACATTCAGTACTTC. The encoded protein is CASSQEKRAGVSLAKNIQYF.

This chain connects TRBV5-6 to TRBJ2-3, with D possibly being TRBD2 (6 bases). V dropped 3 bases and J dropped 4 bases, with 15 bases sitting between them. The CDR3 length is 15 residues. The V gene's germline CDR1 is SGHDT and CDR2 YYEEEE. The CDR3 here is CASSSTRDFSDTQYF. In nucleotides, the CDR3 is TGTGCCAGCAGCTCAACACGGGACTTTTCAGATACGCAGTATTTT.

The gene calls are TRBV28 and TRBJ2-7; the D gene is possibly TRBD2 (6 bases). Germline V gene sequence: CDR1 MDHEN, CDR2 SYDVKM. V lost 2 bases, J lost 9 bases, and 11 bases lay in between. This CDR3 is built from 12 residues. The CDR3 nucleotides are TGTGCCAGCAGTTTAGAGCGGGCGGTGCAGTACTTC. It is translated as CASSLERAVQYF.

The chain links TRBV27 to TRBJ2-7; 7 bases line up with TRBD1. Germline V gives CDR1 MNHEY, CDR2 SMNVEV (reference sequence). J was trimmed by 4 bases and V by 0 bases; bases with no gene match: 3. The CDR3 length is 14 residues. CDR3 DNA: TGTGCCAGCAGTTTATCTGGGACAGCTTACGAGCAGTACTTC. It codes for CASSLSGTAYEQYF.

The chain combines TRBV2 with TRBJ2-2; D gene uncertain. The V gene's germline CDR1 is SNHLY and CDR2 FYNNEI. The CDR3 spans 16 residues. Trimming pared 6 bases from V and 4 bases from J, leaving 18 bases between. CDR3 DNA sequence: TGTGCCAGCAGGGACCACAGCGATTTGGGCACCGGGGAGCTGTTTTTT. It is translated as CASRDHSDLGTGELFF. The entire variable domain, with the rest obtained from reference TRBV2 and TRBJ2-2, is as follows: EPEVTQTPSHQVTQMGQEVILRCVPISNHLYFYWYRQILGQKVEFLVSFYNNEISEKSEIFDDQFSVERPDGSNFTLKIRSTKLEDSAMYFCASRDHSDLGTGELFFGEGSRLTVL.

This sequence joins TRBV19 and TRBJ2-2; D may match TRBD1 or TRBD2 (6 bases each). Germline CDR1 reads LNHDA; CDR2 reads SQIVND (reference sequence). This CDR3 is built from 15 residues. V lost 3 bases to trimming and J lost 5 bases, with 13 bases between them. The CDR3 region has the DNA TGTGCCAGTAGTATGAGCGGAGGGGGGACCGGGGAGCTGTTTTTT. Translating gives CASSMSGGGTGELFF. Filled out from reference TRBV19 and TRBJ2-2, the complete variable domain reads DGGITQSPKYLFRKEGQNVTLSCEQNLNHDAMYWYRQDPGQGLRLIYYSQIVNDFQKGDIAEGYSVSREKKESFPLTVTSAQKNPTAFYLCASSMSGGGTGELFFGEGSRLTVL.

V gene TRBV7-9 combines with J gene TRBJ2-1, with D unclear. CDR3 length equals 13 residues. V was cut by 3 bases and J by 3 bases, with 6 bases left in between. From germline, CDR1 is SEHNR and CDR2 FQNEAQ (reference sequence). CDR3 bases: TGTGCCAGCAGCTTGGGAAGCTACAATGAGCAGTTCTTC. As protein: CASSLGSYNEQFF.